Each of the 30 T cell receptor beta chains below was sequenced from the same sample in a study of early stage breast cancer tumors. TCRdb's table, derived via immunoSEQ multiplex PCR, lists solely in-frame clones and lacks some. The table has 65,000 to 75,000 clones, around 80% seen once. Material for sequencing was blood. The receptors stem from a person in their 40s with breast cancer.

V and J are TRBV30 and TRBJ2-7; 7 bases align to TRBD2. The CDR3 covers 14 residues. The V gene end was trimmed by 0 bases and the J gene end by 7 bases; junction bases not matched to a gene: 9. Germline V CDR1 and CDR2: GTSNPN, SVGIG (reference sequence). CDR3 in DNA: TGTGCCTGGAGTGTACTCTCCGGGGGGAGAGAGCAGTACTTC. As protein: CAWSVLSGGREQYF.

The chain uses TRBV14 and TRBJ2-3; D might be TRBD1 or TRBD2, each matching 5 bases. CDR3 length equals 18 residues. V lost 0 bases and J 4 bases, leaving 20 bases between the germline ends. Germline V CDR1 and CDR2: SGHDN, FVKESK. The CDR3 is CASSQDKLSTTAADTQYF. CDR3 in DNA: TGTGCCAGCAGCCAAGATAAGTTAAGCACGACAGCGGCAGATACGCAGTATTTT.

CDR3 amino acids: CASSEIAAGNYGYTF. Written as DNA, the CDR3 is TGTGCCAGCAGTGAAATTGCAGCAGGGAACTATGGCTACACCTTC. The rearrangement uses TRBV6-1 and TRBJ1-2; maybe TRBD1 (5 bases). CDR3 length: 15 amino acids. V lost 2 bases, J lost 2 bases, and 12 bases lay in between. Germline V CDR1 and CDR2: MNHNS, SASEGT.

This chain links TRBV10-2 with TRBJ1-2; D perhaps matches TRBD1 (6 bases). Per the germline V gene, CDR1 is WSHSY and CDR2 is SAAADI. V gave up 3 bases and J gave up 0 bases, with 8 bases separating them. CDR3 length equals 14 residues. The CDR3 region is CASSETGTNYGYTF. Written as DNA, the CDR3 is TGCGCCAGCAGTGAAACAGGGACTAACTATGGCTACACCTTC.

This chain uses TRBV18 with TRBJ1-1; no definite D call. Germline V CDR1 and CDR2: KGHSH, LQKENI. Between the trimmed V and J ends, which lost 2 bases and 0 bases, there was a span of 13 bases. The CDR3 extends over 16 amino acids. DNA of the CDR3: TGTGCCAGCTCACCAGGAGGCGGATTTCTGAACACTGAAGCTTTCTTT. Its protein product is CASSPGGGFLNTEAFF.

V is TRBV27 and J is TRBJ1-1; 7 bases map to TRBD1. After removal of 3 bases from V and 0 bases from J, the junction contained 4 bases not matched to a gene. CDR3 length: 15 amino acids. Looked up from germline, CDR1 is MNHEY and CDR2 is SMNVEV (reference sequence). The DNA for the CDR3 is TGTGCCAGCAGTTTGGACAGGCCTATGAACACTGAAGCTTTCTTT. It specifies CASSLDRPMNTEAFF.

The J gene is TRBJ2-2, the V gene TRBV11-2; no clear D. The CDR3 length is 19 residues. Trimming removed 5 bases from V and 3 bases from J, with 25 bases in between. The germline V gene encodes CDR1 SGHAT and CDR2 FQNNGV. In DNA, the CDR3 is TGTGCCAGCAGCCTAACCCACCAGAAGGTGGTGGGTGACACCGGGGAGCTGTTTTTT. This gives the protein CASSLTHQKVVGDTGELFF.

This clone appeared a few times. The CDR3 loop reads CASSFPGVTWGYTF. CDR3 coding DNA: TGTGCCAGCAGCTTCCCCGGGGTAACATGGGGCTACACCTTC. J is TRBJ1-2 and V is TRBV7-2; D not resolved. The CDR3 is 14 amino acids. Trimming shortened V by 3 bases and J by 8 bases, and 16 bases separated the two germline ends. In germline, CDR1 is SGHTA, CDR2 FQGNSA.

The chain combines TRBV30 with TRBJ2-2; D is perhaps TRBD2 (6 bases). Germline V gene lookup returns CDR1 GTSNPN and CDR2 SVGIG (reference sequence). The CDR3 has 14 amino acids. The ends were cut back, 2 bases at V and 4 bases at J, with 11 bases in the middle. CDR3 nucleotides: TGTGCCTGGAGTCGGCGGGGTATCACCGGGGAGCTGTTTTTT. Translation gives CAWSRRGITGELFF.

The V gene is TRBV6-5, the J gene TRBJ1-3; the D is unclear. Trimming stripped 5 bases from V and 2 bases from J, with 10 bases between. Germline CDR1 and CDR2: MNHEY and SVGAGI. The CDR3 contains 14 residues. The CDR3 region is CASSPRRAGNTIYF. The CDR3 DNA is TGTGCCAGCAGTCCCCGTAGGGCTGGAAACACCATATATTTT.

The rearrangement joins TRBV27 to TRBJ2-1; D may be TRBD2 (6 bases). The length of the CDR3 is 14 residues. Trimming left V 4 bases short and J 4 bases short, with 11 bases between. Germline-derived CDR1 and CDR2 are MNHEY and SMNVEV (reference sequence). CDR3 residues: CASSYRREYNEQFF. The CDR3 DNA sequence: TGTGCCAGCAGTTACAGGAGGGAGTACAATGAGCAGTTCTTC.

The CDR3 nucleotides read TGTGCCAGCAGTGAAAGCTCCTACGAGCAGTACTTC. Protein sequence: CASSESSYEQYF. The chain joins TRBV25-1 to TRBJ2-7, with unresolved D. The CDR3 is 12 amino acids. Germline V gene sequence: CDR1 MGHDK, CDR2 SYGVNS. V lost 2 bases, J lost 0 bases, and 2 bases lay in between.

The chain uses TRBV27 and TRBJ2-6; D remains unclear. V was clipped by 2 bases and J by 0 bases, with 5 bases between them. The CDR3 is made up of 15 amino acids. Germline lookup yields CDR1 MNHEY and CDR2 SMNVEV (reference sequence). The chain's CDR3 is CASSLGASGANVLTF. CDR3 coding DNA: TGTGCCAGCAGTTTAGGTGCCTCTGGGGCCAACGTCCTGACTTTC.

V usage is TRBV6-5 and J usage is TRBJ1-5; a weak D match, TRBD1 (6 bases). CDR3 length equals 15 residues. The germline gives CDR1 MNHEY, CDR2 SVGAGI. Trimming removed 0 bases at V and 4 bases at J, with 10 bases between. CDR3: CASSYSVRGNQPQHF. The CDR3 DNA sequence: TGTGCCAGCAGTTACTCGGTCAGGGGAAATCAGCCCCAGCATTTT.

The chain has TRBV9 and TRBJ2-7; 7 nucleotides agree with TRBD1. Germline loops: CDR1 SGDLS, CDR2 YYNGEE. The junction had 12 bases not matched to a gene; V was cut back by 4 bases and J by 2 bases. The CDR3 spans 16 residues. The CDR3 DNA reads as TGTGCCAGCAGCCCTCACGTGGGACAGCTCCCCTACGAGCAGTACTTC. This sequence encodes CASSPHVGQLPYEQYF.

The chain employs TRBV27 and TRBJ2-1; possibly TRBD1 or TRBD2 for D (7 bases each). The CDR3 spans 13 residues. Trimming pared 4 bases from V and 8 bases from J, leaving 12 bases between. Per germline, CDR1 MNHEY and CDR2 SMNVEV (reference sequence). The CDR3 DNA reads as TGTGCCAGCAGTTGGGAGGGGGCGTATGAGCAGTTCTTC. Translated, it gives CASSWEGAYEQFF.

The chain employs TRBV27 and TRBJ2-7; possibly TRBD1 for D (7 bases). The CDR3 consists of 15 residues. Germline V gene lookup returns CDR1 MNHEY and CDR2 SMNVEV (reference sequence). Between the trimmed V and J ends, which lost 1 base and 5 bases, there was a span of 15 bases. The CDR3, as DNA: TGTGCCAGCAGTTTATTGGGACAGCGGGCGCACGAGCAGTACTTC. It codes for CASSLLGQRAHEQYF.

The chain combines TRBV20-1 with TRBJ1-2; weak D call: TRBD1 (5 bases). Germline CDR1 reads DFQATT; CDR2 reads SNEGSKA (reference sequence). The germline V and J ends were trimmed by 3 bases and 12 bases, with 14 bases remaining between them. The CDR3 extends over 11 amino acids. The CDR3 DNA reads TGCAGTGCTAGTTTGGGGGGAGTTCACACCTTC. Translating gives CSASLGGVHTF.

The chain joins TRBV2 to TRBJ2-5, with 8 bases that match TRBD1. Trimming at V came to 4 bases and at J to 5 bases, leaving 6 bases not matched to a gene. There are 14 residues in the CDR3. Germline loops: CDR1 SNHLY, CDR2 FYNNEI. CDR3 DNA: TGTGCCAGCAGTGCGACAGGGGTGGTGGAGACCCAGTACTTC. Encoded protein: CASSATGVVETQYF.

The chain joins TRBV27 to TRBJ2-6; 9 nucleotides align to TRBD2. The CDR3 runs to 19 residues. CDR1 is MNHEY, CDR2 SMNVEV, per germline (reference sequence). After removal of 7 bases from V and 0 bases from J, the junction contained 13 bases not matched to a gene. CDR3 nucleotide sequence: TGTGCCAGCACCCCTATTGCGGGAGGGTTCCCCTCTGGGGCCAACGTCCTGACTTTC. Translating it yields CASTPIAGGFPSGANVLTF. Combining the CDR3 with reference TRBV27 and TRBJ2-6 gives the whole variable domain EAQVTQNPRYLITVTGKKLTVTCSQNMNHEYMSWYRQDPGLGLRQIYYSMNVEVTDKGDVPEGYKVSRKEKRNFPLILESPSPNQTSLYFCASTPIAGGFPSGANVLTFGAGSRLTVL.

In DNA form, the CDR3 reads TGTGCCAGCAGTGAAAGTGGCGGCACAGATACGCAGTATTTT. Translating it yields CASSESGGTDTQYF. The genes are TRBV2 and TRBJ2-3; D ambiguous. The germline V and J ends were trimmed by 2 bases and 1 base, with 7 bases remaining between them. Germline assignment: CDR1 SNHLY and CDR2 FYNNEI. This CDR3 is 14 amino acids long. Together with reference TRBV2 and TRBJ2-3, the CDR3 gives the full variable domain: EPEVTQTPSHQVTQMGQEVILRCVPISNHLYFYWYRQILGQKVEFLVSFYNNEISEKSEIFDDQFSVERPDGSNFTLKIRSTKLEDSAMYFCASSESGGTDTQYFGPGTRLTVL.

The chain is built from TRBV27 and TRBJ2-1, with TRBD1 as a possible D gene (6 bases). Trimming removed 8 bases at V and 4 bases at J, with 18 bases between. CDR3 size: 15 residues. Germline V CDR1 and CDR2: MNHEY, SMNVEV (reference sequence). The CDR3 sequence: CASSDTRGPYNEQFF. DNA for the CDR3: TGTGCCAGCTCTGATACCAGGGGACCATACAATGAGCAGTTCTTC.

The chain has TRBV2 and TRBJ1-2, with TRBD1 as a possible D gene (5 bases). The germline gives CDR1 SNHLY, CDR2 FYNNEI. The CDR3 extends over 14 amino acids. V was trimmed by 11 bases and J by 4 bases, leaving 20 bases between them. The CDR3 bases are TGTGCCGACCGGGCAGGGACCGACACCTATGGCTACACCTTC. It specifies CADRAGTDTYGYTF.

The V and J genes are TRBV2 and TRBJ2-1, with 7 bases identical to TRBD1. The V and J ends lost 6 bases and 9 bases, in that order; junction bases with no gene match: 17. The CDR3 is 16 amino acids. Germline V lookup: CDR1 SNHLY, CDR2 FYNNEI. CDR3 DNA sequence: TGTGCCAGCAGGGACCGAGGGGACAGATTGACAAGTGAGCAGTTCTTC. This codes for CASRDRGDRLTSEQFF.

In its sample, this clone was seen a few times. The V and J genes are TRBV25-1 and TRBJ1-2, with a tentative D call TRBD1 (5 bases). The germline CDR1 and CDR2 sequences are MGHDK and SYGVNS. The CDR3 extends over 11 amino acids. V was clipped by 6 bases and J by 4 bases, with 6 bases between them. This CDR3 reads CASRGTYGYTF. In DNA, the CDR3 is TGTGCCAGCAGGGGGACCTATGGCTACACCTTC.

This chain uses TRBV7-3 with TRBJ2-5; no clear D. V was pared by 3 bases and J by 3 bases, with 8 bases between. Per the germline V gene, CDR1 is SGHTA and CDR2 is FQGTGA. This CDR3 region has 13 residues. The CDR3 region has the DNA TGTGCCAGCAGCTTGGCAGTTGAAGAGACCCAGTACTTC. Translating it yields CASSLAVEETQYF.

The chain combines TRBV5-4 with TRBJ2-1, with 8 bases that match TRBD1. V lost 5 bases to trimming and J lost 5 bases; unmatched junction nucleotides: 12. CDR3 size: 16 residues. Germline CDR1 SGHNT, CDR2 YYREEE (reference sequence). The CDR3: CASRDQQGVRNNEQFF. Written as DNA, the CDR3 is TGTGCCAGCAGAGATCAACAGGGGGTAAGGAACAATGAGCAGTTCTTC.

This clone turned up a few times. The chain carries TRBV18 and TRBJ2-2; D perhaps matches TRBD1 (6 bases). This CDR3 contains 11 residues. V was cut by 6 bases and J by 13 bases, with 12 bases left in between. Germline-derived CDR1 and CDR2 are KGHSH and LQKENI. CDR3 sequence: CASSPDRRLFF. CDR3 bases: TGTGCCAGCTCCCCGGACAGACGGCTGTTTTTT.

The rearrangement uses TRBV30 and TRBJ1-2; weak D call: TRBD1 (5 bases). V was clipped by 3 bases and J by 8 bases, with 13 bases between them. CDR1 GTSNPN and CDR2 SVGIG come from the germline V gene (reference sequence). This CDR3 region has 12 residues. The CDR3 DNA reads TGTGCCTGGAGGGCAGGGAGGGAAGGCTACACCTTC. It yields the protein CAWRAGREGYTF.

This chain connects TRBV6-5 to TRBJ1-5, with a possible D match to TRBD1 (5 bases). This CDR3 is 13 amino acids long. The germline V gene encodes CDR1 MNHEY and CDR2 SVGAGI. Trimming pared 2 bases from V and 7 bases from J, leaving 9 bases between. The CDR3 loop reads CASSYTREQPQHF. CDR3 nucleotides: TGTGCCAGCAGTTACACCAGGGAGCAGCCCCAGCATTTT.